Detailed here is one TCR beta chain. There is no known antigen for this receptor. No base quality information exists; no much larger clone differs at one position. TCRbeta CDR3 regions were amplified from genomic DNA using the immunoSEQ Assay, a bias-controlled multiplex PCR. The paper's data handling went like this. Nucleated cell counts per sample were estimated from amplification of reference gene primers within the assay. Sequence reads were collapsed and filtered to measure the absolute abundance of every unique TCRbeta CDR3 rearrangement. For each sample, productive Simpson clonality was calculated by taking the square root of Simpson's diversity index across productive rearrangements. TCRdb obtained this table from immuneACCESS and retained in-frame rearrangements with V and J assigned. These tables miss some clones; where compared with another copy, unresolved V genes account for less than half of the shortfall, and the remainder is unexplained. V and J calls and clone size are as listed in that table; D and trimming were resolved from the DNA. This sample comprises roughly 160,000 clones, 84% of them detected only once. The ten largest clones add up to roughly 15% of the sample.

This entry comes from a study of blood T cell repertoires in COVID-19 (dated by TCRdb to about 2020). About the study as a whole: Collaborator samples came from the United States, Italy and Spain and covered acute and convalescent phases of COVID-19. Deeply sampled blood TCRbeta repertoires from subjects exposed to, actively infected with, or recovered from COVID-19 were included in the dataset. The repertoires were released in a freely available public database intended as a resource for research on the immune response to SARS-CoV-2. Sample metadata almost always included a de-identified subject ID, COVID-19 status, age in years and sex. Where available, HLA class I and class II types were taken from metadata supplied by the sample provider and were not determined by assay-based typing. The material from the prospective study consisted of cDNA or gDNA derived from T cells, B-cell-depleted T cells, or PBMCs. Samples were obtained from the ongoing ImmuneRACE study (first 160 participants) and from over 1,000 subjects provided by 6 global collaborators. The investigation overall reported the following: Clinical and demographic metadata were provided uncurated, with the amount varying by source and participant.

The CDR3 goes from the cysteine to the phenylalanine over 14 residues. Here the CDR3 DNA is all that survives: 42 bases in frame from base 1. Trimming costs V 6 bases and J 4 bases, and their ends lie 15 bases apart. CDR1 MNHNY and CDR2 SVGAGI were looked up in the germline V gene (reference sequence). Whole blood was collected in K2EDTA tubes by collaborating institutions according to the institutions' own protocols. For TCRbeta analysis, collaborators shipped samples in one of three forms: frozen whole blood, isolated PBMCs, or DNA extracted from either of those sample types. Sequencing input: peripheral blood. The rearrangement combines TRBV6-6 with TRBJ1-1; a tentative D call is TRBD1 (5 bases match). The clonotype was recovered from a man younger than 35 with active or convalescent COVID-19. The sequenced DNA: TGTGCCAGCAGGCGGGGGGTTGGGGGCACTGAAGCTTTCTTT. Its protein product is CASRRGVGGTEAFF.